Below, 5 T cell receptor beta chains from the same sample are listed, as sequenced in a study of T cell repertoires in cytomegalovirus infection. TCRdb re-called the reads through MiXCR, storing one row per CDR3 protein. The repertoire consists of about 530,000 distinct CDR3 sequences, with 26% occurring once and the leading ten covering 13%. Sequences were obtained from PBMCs. The receptors originated from a human donor in good health (CMV status not recorded). Some clones in this sample may be carry-over from other donors' samples.

The V call is TRBV28, the J call TRBJ2-3, with D perhaps TRBD1 (6 bases). V lost 7 bases to trimming and J lost 4 bases, with 15 bases between them. This CDR3 is 14 amino acids long. CDR1 and CDR2 from the germline V gene are MDHEN and SYDVKM. The CDR3 nucleotides read TGTGCCAGCAAGCCGGGCGACAGGTCAGATACGCAGTATTTT. This gives the protein CASKPGDRSDTQYF.

This clonotype occurred a few times. The chain employs TRBV6-2 or TRBV6-3 and TRBJ2-4; 7 positions agree with TRBD2. Germline CDR1 MNHEY, CDR2 SVGEGT. After removal of 7 bases from V and 5 bases from J, the junction contained 5 bases not matched to a gene. This CDR3 is 13 amino acids long. The CDR3 DNA is TGTGCCAGCAACTTGAGCGGGGAAAACATTCAGTACTTC. It specifies CASNLSGENIQYF.

The chain employs TRBV20-1 and TRBJ1-5, with D tentatively TRBD1 (5 bases). Trimming removed 1 base from V and 7 bases from J, with 20 bases in between. The CDR3 has 16 amino acids. The germline V gene has CDR1 DFQATT and CDR2 SNEGSKA (reference sequence). The CDR3 DNA is TGCAGTGCTAGAGTGGGGACCGCCGGTTTAAACCAGCCCCAGCATTTT. Protein sequence: CSARVGTAGLNQPQHF.

The V call is TRBV7-9, the J call TRBJ2-1; D is possibly TRBD2 (6 bases). Germline V gene lookup returns CDR1 SEHNR and CDR2 FQNEAQ (reference sequence). V was cut by 3 bases and J by 5 bases, with 20 bases left in between. The CDR3 totals 17 residues. The CDR3, as DNA: TGTGCCAGCAGCTTTACTAGCACGATACCAATCCACAATGAGCAGTTCTTC. Protein product: CASSFTSTIPIHNEQFF.

This clonotype has a handful of counts. The chain is built from TRBV24-1 and TRBJ2-1, with 11 bases fitting TRBD2. Germline CDR1 KGHDR, CDR2 SFDVKD. The J segment lost 6 bases and the V segment lost 9 bases, leaving 9 bases of the junction unmatched. The CDR3 loop spans 15 amino acids. The chain's CDR3 is CATSLAGGPSNEQFF. The CDR3 coding sequence is TGTGCCACCTCGCTAGCGGGAGGCCCCTCCAATGAGCAGTTCTTC.